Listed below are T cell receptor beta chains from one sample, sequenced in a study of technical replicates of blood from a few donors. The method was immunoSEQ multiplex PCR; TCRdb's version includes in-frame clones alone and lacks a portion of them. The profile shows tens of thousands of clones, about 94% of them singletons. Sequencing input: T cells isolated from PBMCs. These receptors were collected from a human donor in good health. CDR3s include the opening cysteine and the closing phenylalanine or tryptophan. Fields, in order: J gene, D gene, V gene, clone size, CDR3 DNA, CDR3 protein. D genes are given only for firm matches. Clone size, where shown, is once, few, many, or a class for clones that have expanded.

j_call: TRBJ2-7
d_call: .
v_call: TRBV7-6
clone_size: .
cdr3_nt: TGTGCCAGCAGCTTAGGGCGAGGGGGTCCGAGCTCCTACGAGCAGTACTTC
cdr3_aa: CASSLGRGGPSSYEQYF

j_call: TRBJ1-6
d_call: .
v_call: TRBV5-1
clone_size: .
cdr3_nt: TGCGCCAGCAGCTTGATCGCAGGGAACGGTAATTCACCCCTCCACTTT
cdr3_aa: CASSLIAGNGNSPLHF

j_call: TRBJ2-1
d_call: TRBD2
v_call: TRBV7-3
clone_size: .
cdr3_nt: TGTGCCAGCAGCTTTACTCTAGCGGGGGGGCTCAATGAGCAGTTCTTC
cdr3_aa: CASSFTLAGGLNEQFF

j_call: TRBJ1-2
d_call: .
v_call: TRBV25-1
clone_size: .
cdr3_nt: TGTGCCAGCAGTGTCCTCGACAGAAACTATGGCTACACCTTC
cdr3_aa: CASSVLDRNYGYTF

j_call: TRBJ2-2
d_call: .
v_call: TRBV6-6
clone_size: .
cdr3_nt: TGTGCCAGCAGGGACAGAGAAGTCGCGCAGCTGTTTTTT
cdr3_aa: CASRDREVAQLFF

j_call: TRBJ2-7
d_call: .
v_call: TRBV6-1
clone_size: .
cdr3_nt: TGTGCCAGCAGTGAAGAGGGGAATAATTCCTACGAGCAGTACTTC
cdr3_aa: CASSEEGNNSYEQYF

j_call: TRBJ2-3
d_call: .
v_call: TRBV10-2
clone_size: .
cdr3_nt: TGCGCCAGCAGTGATATGAGGGGGTCTCAGGCAGATACGCAGTATTTT
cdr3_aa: CASSDMRGSQADTQYF

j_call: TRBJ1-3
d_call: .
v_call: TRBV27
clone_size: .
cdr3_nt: TGTGCCAGCAGGGAGGGCTCGGGAAACACCATATATTTT
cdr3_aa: CASREGSGNTIYF

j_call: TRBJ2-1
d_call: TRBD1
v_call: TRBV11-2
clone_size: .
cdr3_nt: TGTGCCAGCAGAATTGGACAGGGTCCCTTCGATGAGCAGTTCTTC
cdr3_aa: CASRIGQGPFDEQFF

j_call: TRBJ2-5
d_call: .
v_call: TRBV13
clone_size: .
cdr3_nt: TGTGCCAGCCGGAGGTTTACTTCAGGCCAAGAGACCCAGTACTTC
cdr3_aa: CASRRFTSGQETQYF

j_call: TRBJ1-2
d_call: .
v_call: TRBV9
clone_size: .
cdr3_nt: TGTGCCAGCAGCGTGAGACTAACCCACGGCTACACCTTC
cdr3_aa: CASSVRLTHGYTF

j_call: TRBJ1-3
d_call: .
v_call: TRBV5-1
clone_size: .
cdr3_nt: TGCGCCAGCAGCTTGATAAAGGGGGACACCATATATTTT
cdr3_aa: CASSLIKGDTIYF

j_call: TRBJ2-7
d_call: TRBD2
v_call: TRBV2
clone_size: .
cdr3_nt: TGTGCCAGCAGACTAGCGGGAGGGCCGGGGTACGAGCAGTACTTC
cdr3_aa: CASRLAGGPGYEQYF

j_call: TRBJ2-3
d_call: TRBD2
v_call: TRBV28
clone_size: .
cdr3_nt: TGTGCCAGCAGTTTAGACTCACTAACGGGACTAGCGGGAGGGGGCACAGATACGCAGTATTTT
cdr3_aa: CASSLDSLTGLAGGGTDTQYF

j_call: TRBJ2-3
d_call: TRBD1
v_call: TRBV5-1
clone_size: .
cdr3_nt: TGCGCCAGCAGCCAGGGACAGGGTCGGGATACGCAGTATTTT
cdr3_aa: CASSQGQGRDTQYF

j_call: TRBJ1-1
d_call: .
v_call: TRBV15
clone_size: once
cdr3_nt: TGTGCCACCAGCCATGACAGAAATTTGGTTGCTTTCTTT
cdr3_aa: CATSHDRNLVAFF

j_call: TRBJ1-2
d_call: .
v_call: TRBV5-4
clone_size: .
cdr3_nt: TGTGCCAGCAGCCTGTCAACTGCGACTCATCCCTATGGCTACACCTTC
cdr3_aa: CASSLSTATHPYGYTF

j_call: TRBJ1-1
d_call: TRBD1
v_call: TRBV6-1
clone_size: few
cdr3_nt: TGTGCCAGCAGTGAATCGACAGGGACGGTCACTGAAGCTTTCTTT
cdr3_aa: CASSESTGTVTEAFF

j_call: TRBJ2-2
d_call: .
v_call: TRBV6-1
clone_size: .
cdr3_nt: TGTGCCAGCACCGCGACCGGGACAAACACCGGGGAGCTGTTTTTT
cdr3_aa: CASTATGTNTGELFF

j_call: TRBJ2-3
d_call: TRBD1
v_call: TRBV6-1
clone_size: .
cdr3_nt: TGTGCCAGCAGTCAGGGACAGGGAAGAGATACGCAGTATTTT
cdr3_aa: CASSQGQGRDTQYF

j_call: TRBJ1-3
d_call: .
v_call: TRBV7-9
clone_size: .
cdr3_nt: TGTGCCAGCAGCTTCGGCCCGCAGGCAAACACCATATATTTT
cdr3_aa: CASSFGPQANTIYF

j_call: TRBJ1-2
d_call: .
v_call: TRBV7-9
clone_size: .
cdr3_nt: TGTGCCAGCAGCTTGGGAGGGGTTGATGGCTACACCTTC
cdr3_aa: CASSLGGVDGYTF

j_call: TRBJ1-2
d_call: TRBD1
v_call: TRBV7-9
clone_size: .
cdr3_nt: TGTGCCAGCAGCACCCCGGCTGGTGCGACAGGGGATCGTAACTATGGCTACACCTTC
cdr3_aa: CASSTPAGATGDRNYGYTF

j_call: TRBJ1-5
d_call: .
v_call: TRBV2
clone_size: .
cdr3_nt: TGTGCCAGCAGGAGGGGGGGGCGAGGAAGCAATCAGCCCCAGCATTTT
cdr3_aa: CASRRGGRGSNQPQHF

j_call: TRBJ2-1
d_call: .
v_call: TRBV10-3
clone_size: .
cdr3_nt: TGTGCCATCAGTGAGTCCTACGGTTATGAGCAGTTCTTC
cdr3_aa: CAISESYGYEQFF

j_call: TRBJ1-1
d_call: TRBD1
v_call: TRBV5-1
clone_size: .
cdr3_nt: TGCGCCAGCAGCTCACTGGCCAGGGGGCCGATGAACACTGAAGCTTTCTTT
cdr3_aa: CASSSLARGPMNTEAFF

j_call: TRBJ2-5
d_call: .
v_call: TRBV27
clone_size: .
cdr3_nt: TGTGCCAGCAGTTTCCGGGCCGGGGTCGCACCCTCGGAGACCCAGTACTTC
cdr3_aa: CASSFRAGVAPSETQYF

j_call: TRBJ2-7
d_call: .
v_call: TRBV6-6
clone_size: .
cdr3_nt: TGTGCCAGCAGTCTCCTCTACGAGCAGTACTTC
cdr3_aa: CASSLLYEQYF

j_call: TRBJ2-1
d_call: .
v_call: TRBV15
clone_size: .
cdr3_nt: TGTGCCACCAGCAGAGATCTAGGGGGAGTGCAGTTCTTC
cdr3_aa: CATSRDLGGVQFF